This T cell receptor beta chain was found in a study of blood T cell repertoires in COVID-19. Study background: In each case, the material was cDNA or gDNA derived from T cells, B-cell-depleted T cells, or PBMCs.

In its sample, this clone was seen a few times. The CDR3 is made up of 15 amino acids. V was clipped by 2 bases and J by 3 bases; unmatched bases: 4. CDR1 is KGHDR and CDR2 is SFDVKD in the germline V gene. Followed longitudinally, the Seattle patients had been enrolled during active infection. Sequenced by immunoSEQ multiplex PCR; TCRdb stores in-frame clones only, minus some. The table has 350,000 or so clones, over 75% seen once; the top ten hold 8.5% to 12%. The TCR originated in a woman in her twenties or thirties with COVID-19, enrolled during active disease. The V gene is TRBV24-1, the J gene TRBJ2-3; 7 positions agree with TRBD2. The sequenced sample consisted of peripheral blood. CDR3 residues: CATSDYASGTDTQYF. The CDR3, as DNA: TGTGCCACCAGTGATTATGCTAGCGGTACAGATACGCAGTATTTT.